The 24 T cell receptor beta chains in this list originate from one sample, sequenced in a study of T cell responses to AZD1222 COVID-19 vaccine. Only in-frame clones appear in the TCRdb table, and some are missing; sequencing was by immunoSEQ multiplex PCR. Among about 140,000 clones listed, 70% to 90% were seen once. Source: peripheral blood, taken on day 0 of AZD1222 vaccination. Source of these receptors: an adult in good health.

The chain couples TRBV28 to TRBJ2-1; perhaps D is TRBD1 or TRBD2 (5 bases each). Trimming removed 4 bases from V and 0 bases from J, with 13 bases in between. Germline V lookup: CDR1 MDHEN, CDR2 SYDVKM. This CDR3 has 16 residues. CDR3 sequence (DNA): TGTGCCAGCAGTTGGGGCTTAGGACTCTCCTACAATGAGCAGTTCTTC. Translated, it gives CASSWGLGLSYNEQFF. The whole variable domain, remainder taken from reference TRBV28 and TRBJ2-1, is DVKVTQSSRYLVKRTGEKVFLECVQDMDHENMFWYRQDPGLGLRLIYFSYDVKMKEKGDIPEGYSVSREKKERFSLILESASTNQTSMYLCASSWGLGLSYNEQFFGPGTRLTVL.

This chain uses TRBV4-2 with TRBJ2-7, with D tentatively TRBD1 (6 bases). CDR1 and CDR2 from the germline V gene are LGHNA and YNFKEQ. V lost 0 bases and J 5 bases, leaving 14 bases between the germline ends. The CDR3 runs to 15 residues. In DNA, the CDR3 is TGTGCCAGCAGCCAAGATAACAGGGAAGGCCACGAGCAGTACTTC. This gives the protein CASSQDNREGHEQYF.

This sequence joins TRBV5-6 and TRBJ1-1, with 9 bases identical to TRBD1. Germline trimming cut 4 bases from V and 1 base from J; bases unmatched to any gene: 5. This CDR3 has 15 residues. Germline V CDR1 and CDR2: SGHDT, YYEEEE. DNA for the CDR3: TGTGCCAGCAGCCTTCGGGACAGGGCGAACACTGAAGCTTTCTTT. Translating gives CASSLRDRANTEAFF.

V usage is TRBV2 and J usage is TRBJ2-1, with 11 bases aligning to TRBD1. The CDR3 spans 15 residues. The ends lost 8 bases at V and 9 bases at J; junction bases unmatched: 12. Germline values: CDR1 SNHLY, CDR2 FYNNEI. The CDR3 sequence is CASGDRGVFRSEQFF. The DNA of the CDR3 is TGTGCCAGCGGGGACAGGGGGGTATTCCGAAGTGAGCAGTTCTTC.

The V call is TRBV5-4, the J call TRBJ2-3; 7 nucleotides align to TRBD2. The germline gives CDR1 SGHNT, CDR2 YYREEE (reference sequence). The V and J ends lost 2 bases and 2 bases, in that order; junction bases with no gene match: 5. The CDR3 has 15 residues. This chain's CDR3 is CASSLGLGYTDTQYF. The DNA for the CDR3 is TGTGCCAGCAGCTTAGGACTAGGTTACACAGATACGCAGTATTTT.

CDR3 in amino acids: CASSTSTGLSEAFF. CDR3 DNA sequence: TGTGCCAGCAGTACCTCGACAGGGCTCAGTGAAGCTTTCTTT. This chain connects TRBV27 to TRBJ1-1; TRBD1 matches 7 bases. CDR1 is MNHEY and CDR2 is SMNVEV in the germline V gene (reference sequence). The CDR3 covers 14 residues. V shed 5 bases, J shed 7 bases, and the junction held 10 bases outside the gene matches.

The rearrangement uses TRBV9 and TRBJ2-7, with D possibly TRBD1 on 5 matching bases. Deletions cut 3 bases from V and 3 bases from J, with 13 bases between. The CDR3 sequence is 14 residues long. The V gene's germline CDR1 is SGDLS and CDR2 YYNGEE. In nucleotides, the CDR3 is TGTGCCAGCAGCGGCAGGGATTCCGACTACGAGCAGTACTTC. It specifies CASSGRDSDYEQYF. The entire variable domain, with the rest obtained from reference TRBV9 and TRBJ2-7, is as follows: DSGVTQTPKHLITATGQRVTLRCSPRSGDLSVYWYQQSLDQGLQFLIQYYNGEERAKGNILERFSAQQFPDLHSELNLSSLELGDSALYFCASSGRDSDYEQYFGPGTRLTVT.

The chain couples TRBV7-2 to TRBJ2-1, with a possible D match to TRBD2 (5 bases). Per germline, CDR1 SGHTA and CDR2 FQGNSA. This CDR3 is built from 14 residues. The ends were cut back, 8 bases at V and 9 bases at J, with 20 bases in the middle. CDR3 DNA: TGTGCCAGCCGACTCACGGTGGCGGGTAGTGAGCAGTTCTTC. Amino acid sequence: CASRLTVAGSEQFF.

V is TRBV7-9 and J is TRBJ1-6; D is unclear. The V gene's germline CDR1 is SEHNR and CDR2 FQNEAQ (reference sequence). This CDR3 contains 14 residues. V was pared by 4 bases and J by 6 bases, with 10 bases between. The CDR3 is CASSSLQPNSPLHF. CDR3 coding DNA: TGTGCCAGCAGCTCCTTACAGCCTAATTCACCCCTCCACTTT.

The V and J genes are TRBV27 and TRBJ2-7, with D uncertain. Per germline, CDR1 MNHEY and CDR2 SMNVEV (reference sequence). The V and J ends lost 2 bases and 0 bases respectively, with 14 bases between them. The CDR3 length is 16 residues. The CDR3 DNA sequence: TGTGCCAGCAGTTTAAGCTTCGTTGGAACCTCCTACGAGCAGTACTTC. This codes for CASSLSFVGTSYEQYF.

This rearrangement joins TRBV18 to TRBJ2-5; D is possibly TRBD1 (5 bases). Germline V lookup: CDR1 KGHSH, CDR2 LQKENI. V was trimmed by 2 bases and J by 5 bases, leaving 12 bases between them. The CDR3 loop spans 14 amino acids. The CDR3 DNA is TGTGCCAGCTCACCAACGGCCAAGGGGGAGACCCAGTACTTC. Its translation: CASSPTAKGETQYF. The full variable domain, its missing parts supplied by reference TRBV18 and TRBJ2-5, is NAGVMQNPRHLVRRRGQEARLRCSPMKGHSHVYWYRQLPEEGLKFMVYLQKENIIDESGMPKERFSAEFPKEGPSILRIQQVVRGDSAAYFCASSPTAKGETQYFGPGTRLLVL.

The chain combines TRBV5-4 with TRBJ1-1; D is undetermined. The CDR3 has 14 residues. Looked up from germline, CDR1 is SGHNT and CDR2 is YYREEE (reference sequence). With 4 bases removed from V and 6 bases from J, the gap between germline ends came to 16 bases. The CDR3 sequence: CASSHDPGRAEAFF. For the CDR3, the DNA is TGTGCCAGCAGCCACGACCCGGGGAGGGCTGAAGCTTTCTTT.

The chain recombines TRBV9 with TRBJ1-2; no reliable D call. This CDR3 is 16 amino acids long. Germline V gene data show CDR1 as SGDLS and CDR2 as YYNGEE. The ends were cut back, 3 bases at V and 5 bases at J, with 20 bases in the middle. CDR3 nucleotide sequence: TGTGCCAGCAGCGACCAGCTCGTGGCCAGCCGTTATGGCTACACCTTC. Translation: CASSDQLVASRYGYTF.

The chain combines TRBV29-1 with TRBJ1-1; perhaps TRBD1 as D (5 bases). This CDR3 has 14 amino acids. Trimming took off 6 bases at V and 3 bases at J, with 17 bases between the two ends. Looked up from germline, CDR1 is SQVTM and CDR2 is ANQGSEA. The CDR3 sequence is CSVGTRAADTEAFF. The CDR3 DNA follows: TGCAGCGTGGGGACCCGGGCCGCAGACACTGAAGCTTTCTTT.

The chain joins TRBV25-1 to TRBJ1-6, with TRBD1 as a possible D gene (6 bases). Trimming cost V 3 bases and J 6 bases, with 15 bases left between them. This CDR3 spans 16 amino acids. The V gene's germline CDR1 is MGHDK and CDR2 SYGVNS. DNA for the CDR3: TGTGCCAGCAGTGACCTACAGGGAGGCATTAATTCACCCCTCCACTTT. As protein: CASSDLQGGINSPLHF.

V gene TRBV7-2 combines with J gene TRBJ1-5; D ambiguous. The V end lost 1 base, the J end lost 0 bases, and 7 bases lay between the germline ends. Germline lookup yields CDR1 SGHTA and CDR2 FQGNSA. This CDR3 is built from 15 residues. The CDR3 is CASSLGQLSNQPQHF. DNA of the CDR3: TGTGCCAGCAGCTTAGGGCAGCTTAGCAATCAGCCCCAGCATTTT.

This rearrangement joins TRBV30 to TRBJ1-2, with 7 nucleotides matching TRBD1. CDR1 GTSNPN and CDR2 SVGIG come from the germline V gene (reference sequence). CDR3 length: 13 amino acids. The trim removed 4 bases at V and 8 bases at J, leaving 10 bases unmatched. CDR3 DNA: TGTGCCTGGACCCGACAGGGCTTGGGGGGCTACACCTTC. The encoded protein is CAWTRQGLGGYTF.

This clone appeared a few times. The sample has other DNA sequences that encode this CDR3 too. This chain connects TRBV19 to TRBJ1-5; D possibly corresponds to TRBD1 (5 bases). Trimming stripped 6 bases from V and 0 bases from J, with 12 bases between. In germline, CDR1 is LNHDA, CDR2 SQIVND (reference sequence). The CDR3 has 15 residues. The CDR3 sequence is CASRLDRYSNQPQHF. The CDR3 nucleotides read TGTGCCAGTAGACTTGACAGATATAGCAATCAGCCCCAGCATTTT.

The chain recombines TRBV11-2 with TRBJ2-1; 11 nucleotides line up with TRBD2. The CDR3 consists of 15 residues. The V segment lost 3 bases and the J segment 7 bases; nucleotides outside the gene matches: 5. The germline V gene has CDR1 SGHAT and CDR2 FQNNGV. The CDR3: CASSFRTSGYNEQFF. The DNA for the CDR3 is TGTGCCAGCAGCTTCCGGACTAGCGGGTATAATGAGCAGTTCTTC. Complete variable domain (other parts from reference TRBV11-2 and TRBJ2-1): EAGVAQSPRYKIIEKRQSVAFWCNPISGHATLYWYQQILGQGPKLLIQFQNNGVVDDSQLPKDRFSAERLKGVDSTLKIQPAKLEDSAVYLCASSFRTSGYNEQFFGPGTRLTVL.

The J gene is TRBJ1-4, the V gene TRBV2; TRBD1 matches 11 bases. Germline CDR1 reads SNHLY; CDR2 reads FYNNEI. The CDR3 loop spans 16 amino acids. The J segment lost 8 bases and the V segment lost 0 bases, leaving 5 bases of the junction unmatched. CDR3 sequence: CASSEALGTGGEKLFF. For the CDR3, the DNA is TGTGCCAGCAGTGAAGCGCTTGGGACAGGGGGGGAAAAACTGTTTTTT.

The chain links TRBV4-3 to TRBJ1-2, with 9 bases that match TRBD1. V lost 4 bases to trimming and J lost 3 bases; unmatched junction nucleotides: 6. CDR1 is LGHNA and CDR2 is YSLEER in the germline V gene. This CDR3 contains 15 residues. In DNA form, the CDR3 reads TGCGCCAGCAGCCCATCACGACAGGGGGACTATGGCTACACCTTC. It encodes CASSPSRQGDYGYTF.

This clone was picked up one time. This chain connects TRBV28 to TRBJ1-2, with D unresolved. The germline gives CDR1 MDHEN, CDR2 SYDVKM. Trimming shortened V by 2 bases and J by 1 base, and 8 bases separated the two germline ends. The CDR3 runs to 14 residues. The DNA for the CDR3 is TGTGCCAGCAGTTTAACCGTTTTTAACTATGGCTACACCTTC. As protein: CASSLTVFNYGYTF.

The V gene is TRBV28, the J gene TRBJ2-7, with 7 bases lining up with TRBD1. CDR3 size: 14 residues. V dropped 3 bases and J dropped 3; count of bases not matched to a gene: 5. Germline V gene data show CDR1 as MDHEN and CDR2 as SYDVKM. The CDR3 reads CASSFPGQIYEQYF. CDR3 DNA: TGTGCCAGCAGTTTTCCGGGACAGATCTACGAGCAGTACTTC.

The V and J genes are TRBV7-7 and TRBJ2-5; 11 positions match TRBD1. The germline CDR1 and CDR2 sequences are SSHAT and FNYEAQ (reference sequence). The junction had 7 bases not matched to a gene; V was cut back by 5 bases and J by 2 bases. The CDR3 contains 16 residues. The CDR3 nucleotides read TGTGCCAGCAGCCCAGGGACAGGGGGAATACAAGAGACCCAGTACTTC. It is translated as CASSPGTGGIQETQYF.